A single sample gave rise to the 21 T cell receptor beta chains below, sequenced in a study of T cell responses to AZD1222 COVID-19 vaccine. Clones were sequenced by immunoSEQ multiplex PCR, and TCRdb holds only the in-frame ones, with some missing. The repertoire holds over 120,000 clones, approximately 90% seen once, with about 3.8% in the top ten. The specimen comprised peripheral blood, sampled on day 0 of AZD1222 vaccination. The receptors shown here come from an adult in good health.

The chain uses TRBV6-6 and TRBJ2-7; perhaps TRBD2 as D (5 bases). The CDR3 covers 12 residues. V was trimmed by 2 bases and J by 7 bases, leaving 9 bases between them. Germline V gives CDR1 MNHNY, CDR2 SVGAGI (reference sequence). CDR3 DNA: TGTGCCAGCAGTTACCAACTAGGGGAGCAGTACTTC. Residues: CASSYQLGEQYF.

The chain employs TRBV24-1 and TRBJ1-1; perhaps TRBD1 as D (5 bases). V was shortened by 2 bases and J by 8 bases, with 8 bases between the two germline ends. Germline V gives CDR1 KGHDR, CDR2 SFDVKD. The CDR3 is 12 amino acids. CDR3 sequence reads: CATSDYTGEAFF. The DNA for the CDR3 is TGTGCCACCAGTGATTATACAGGCGAAGCTTTCTTT.

The rearrangement links TRBV6-5 to TRBJ1-5; tentatively, D is TRBD1 (5 bases). V lost 5 bases and J 0 bases, leaving 11 bases between the germline ends. The length of the CDR3 is 15 residues. The germline gives CDR1 MNHEY, CDR2 SVGAGI. The CDR3 coding sequence is TGTGCCAGCAGTACCCGGGGGTATAGCAATCAGCCCCAGCATTTT. It is translated as CASSTRGYSNQPQHF.

V gene TRBV20-1 combines with J gene TRBJ2-3; 8 nucleotides match TRBD1. CDR1 and CDR2 (germline): DFQATT, SNEGSKA (reference sequence). The CDR3 has 15 residues. V lost 3 bases and J lost 5; bases outside the gene matches: 10. CDR3 coding DNA: TGCAGTGCTAGTCCGGGACAGGACCCCGGAGATACGCAGTATTTT. This sequence encodes CSASPGQDPGDTQYF.

The V call is TRBV25-1, the J call TRBJ2-5; TRBD1 matches 7 bases. The CDR3 length is 13 residues. Germline V gene sequence: CDR1 MGHDK, CDR2 SYGVNS. J gave up 5 bases and V 9 bases, and 9 bases lay outside the gene matches. CDR3 amino acids: CASSPGGIETQYF. CDR3 DNA sequence: TGTGCCAGTTCTCCAGGGGGAATCGAGACCCAGTACTTC.

The chain links TRBV4-3 to TRBJ1-2, with D perhaps TRBD1 (5 bases). The CDR3 has 15 residues. The V gene lost 6 bases and the J gene lost 8 bases, with 22 bases spanning the gap. Germline V gene data show CDR1 as LGHNA and CDR2 as YSLEER. The chain's CDR3 is CASRRLPGPEGGYTF. The CDR3 bases are TGCGCCAGCAGACGATTACCGGGACCCGAAGGAGGCTACACCTTC.

The chain uses TRBV11-2 and TRBJ1-1; D gene uncertain. The V and J ends lost 5 bases and 2 bases respectively, with 3 bases between them. This CDR3 region has 11 residues. Germline CDR1 and CDR2: SGHAT and FQNNGV. As DNA, the CDR3 is TGTGCCAGCAGCCCAAACACTGAAGCTTTCTTT. Translated, it gives CASSPNTEAFF. Full variable domain (outside the CDR3, taken from reference TRBV11-2 and TRBJ1-1): EAGVAQSPRYKIIEKRQSVAFWCNPISGHATLYWYQQILGQGPKLLIQFQNNGVVDDSQLPKDRFSAERLKGVDSTLKIQPAKLEDSAVYLCASSPNTEAFFGQGTRLTVV.

Here the CDR3 DNA reads TGTGCCAGCAGCTTAGTCGGGGGGGTCGATGGCTACACCTTC. Translated: CASSLVGGVDGYTF. The genes are TRBV7-2 and TRBJ1-2; D might be TRBD1 (5 bases). This CDR3 has 14 residues. V lost 1 base, J lost 6 bases, and 12 bases lay in between. Germline assignment: CDR1 SGHTA and CDR2 FQGNSA. The variable domain in full, with the rest retrieved from reference TRBV7-2 and TRBJ1-2, is GAGVSQSPSNKVTEKGKDVELRCDPISGHTALYWYRQSLGQGLEFLIYFQGNSAPDKSGLPSDRFSAERTGGSVSTLTIQRTQQEDSAVYLCASSLVGGVDGYTFGSGTRLTVV.

This chain links TRBV7-2 with TRBJ1-5; D uncertain. V lost 5 bases and J 4 bases, leaving 15 bases between the germline ends. From germline, CDR1 is SGHTA and CDR2 FQGNSA. CDR3 size: 15 residues. This CDR3 is CASSLRGQTNQPQHF. The CDR3, as DNA: TGTGCCAGCAGCCTACGGGGTCAGACAAATCAGCCCCAGCATTTT.

This chain connects TRBV6-5 to TRBJ1-2, with D perhaps matching TRBD1 (5 bases). Germline lookup yields CDR1 MNHEY and CDR2 SVGAGI. The CDR3 is 15 residues long. V dropped 0 bases and J dropped 8 bases, with 16 bases sitting between them. The CDR3 region has the DNA TGTGCCAGCAGTTACTCGAGTCGAGGGAGGGGAGGCTACACCTTC. Amino acids: CASSYSSRGRGGYTF.

The CDR3 reads CASSFQQGPYNEQFF. The CDR3 DNA follows: TGTGCCAGCAGCTTCCAACAGGGACCCTACAATGAGCAGTTCTTC. The V and J genes are TRBV7-3 and TRBJ2-1, with a tentative D call TRBD1 (6 bases). Trimming removed 3 bases from V and 2 bases from J, with 11 bases in between. Germline V gives CDR1 SGHTA, CDR2 FQGTGA. The CDR3 loop spans 15 amino acids.

The J gene is TRBJ1-5, the V gene TRBV7-2, with 8 bases fitting TRBD1. This CDR3 contains 16 residues. V was pared by 5 bases and J by 2 bases, with 8 bases of the junction left unmatched. Looked up from germline, CDR1 is SGHTA and CDR2 is FQGNSA. The CDR3, as DNA: TGTGCCAGCAGCACAGGGGGGGGCGCGGGCAATCAGCCCCAGCATTTT. Its protein product is CASSTGGGAGNQPQHF.

The chain recombines TRBV19 with TRBJ2-2; D is ambiguous. The germline CDR1 and CDR2 sequences are LNHDA and SQIVND (reference sequence). This CDR3 has 15 residues. V gave up 3 bases and J gave up 5 bases, with 13 bases separating them. CDR3 protein: CASSMVKVRTGELFF. The CDR3 coding sequence is TGTGCCAGTAGTATGGTGAAAGTGAGGACCGGGGAGCTGTTTTTT.

The V gene is TRBV10-3, the J gene TRBJ1-6; no reliable D call. Looked up from germline, CDR1 is ENHRY and CDR2 is SYGVKD. V shed 0 bases and J shed 14 bases, with 11 bases lying between them. The CDR3 has 13 residues. CDR3 amino acids: CAISESGGSALHF. Here the CDR3 DNA reads TGTGCCATCAGTGAGTCAGGAGGTTCTGCCCTCCACTTT.

This clone was seen a few times. The V gene is TRBV5-1, the J gene TRBJ2-3, with TRBD1 as a possible D gene (5 bases). V dropped 6 bases and J dropped 2 bases, with 13 bases sitting between them. Germline V CDR1 and CDR2: SGHRS, YFSETQ. This CDR3 region has 14 residues. The CDR3 sequence: CASTSDTYTDTQYF. CDR3 nucleotides: TGCGCCAGCACGTCGGACACCTACACAGATACGCAGTATTTT.

The chain employs TRBV19 and TRBJ2-1; D not certain. The CDR3 loop spans 13 amino acids. Germline-derived CDR1 and CDR2 are LNHDA and SQIVND (reference sequence). Trimming stripped 6 bases from V and 0 bases from J, with 6 bases between. The CDR3 loop reads CASRANSYNEQFF. The CDR3 DNA is TGTGCCAGTAGAGCGAACTCCTACAATGAGCAGTTCTTC.

This chain joins TRBV5-1 and TRBJ2-3; D gene uncertain. This CDR3 is 15 amino acids long. CDR1 is SGHRS, CDR2 YFSETQ, per germline. Trimming left V 3 bases short and J 0 bases short, with 11 bases between. CDR3 loop: CASSSQITSTDTQYF. The CDR3 DNA is TGCGCCAGCAGCTCCCAGATAACTAGCACAGATACGCAGTATTTT.

CDR3 DNA: TGTGCCAGCAGCCAACAGTACCGGGACAGGGTAAACAATGAGCAGTTCTTC. This gives the protein CASSQQYRDRVNNEQFF. V usage is TRBV14 and J usage is TRBJ2-1; 9 nucleotides agree with TRBD1. V shed 2 bases, J shed 5 bases, and the junction held 10 bases outside the gene matches. CDR1 is SGHDN and CDR2 is FVKESK in the germline V gene. The CDR3 is 17 residues long.

This chain links TRBV18 with TRBJ2-7; unclear D gene. Germline assignment: CDR1 KGHSH and CDR2 LQKENI. The CDR3 is made up of 12 amino acids. The germline V and J ends were trimmed by 4 bases and 5 bases, with 9 bases remaining between them. In DNA form, the CDR3 reads TGTGCCAGCTCACTCAAGGGTGACGAGCAGTACTTC. Protein sequence: CASSLKGDEQYF. The full variable domain, with the rest looked up from reference TRBV18 and TRBJ2-7, is NAGVMQNPRHLVRRRGQEARLRCSPMKGHSHVYWYRQLPEEGLKFMVYLQKENIIDESGMPKERFSAEFPKEGPSILRIQQVVRGDSAAYFCASSLKGDEQYFGPGTRLTVT.

The chain employs TRBV19 and TRBJ2-1, with a weak D call TRBD2 (6 bases). Germline assignment: CDR1 LNHDA and CDR2 SQIVND (reference sequence). The CDR3 length is 15 residues. The V and J ends lost 5 bases and 2 bases respectively, with 13 bases between them. The CDR3 spells CASSRRAGPYNEQFF. CDR3 coding DNA: TGTGCCAGTAGTCGGAGGGCAGGGCCCTACAATGAGCAGTTCTTC.

This chain uses TRBV28 with TRBJ2-4; 7 bases agree with TRBD2. Germline V gene lookup returns CDR1 MDHEN and CDR2 SYDVKM. The CDR3 length is 15 residues. The J segment lost 7 bases and the V segment lost 5 bases, leaving 11 bases of the junction unmatched. The CDR3 spells CASSPQGAGVNIQYF. CDR3 bases: TGTGCCAGCAGTCCCCAAGGGGCGGGAGTCAACATTCAGTACTTC. Using reference TRBV28 and TRBJ2-4 for the parts outside the CDR3, the full variable domain is DVKVTQSSRYLVKRTGEKVFLECVQDMDHENMFWYRQDPGLGLRLIYFSYDVKMKEKGDIPEGYSVSREKKERFSLILESASTNQTSMYLCASSPQGAGVNIQYFGAGTRLSVL.